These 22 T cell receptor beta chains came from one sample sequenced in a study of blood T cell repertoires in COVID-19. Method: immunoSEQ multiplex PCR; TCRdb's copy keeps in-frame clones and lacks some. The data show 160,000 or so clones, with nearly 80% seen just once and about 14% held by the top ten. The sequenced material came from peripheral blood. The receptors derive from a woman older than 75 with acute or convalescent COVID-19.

CDR3 nucleotide sequence: TGTGCCAGCTCACCCAGGGAGGGCGGCAATCAGCCCCAGCATTTT. Its translation is CASSPREGGNQPQHF. The rearrangement uses TRBV18 and TRBJ1-5, with a weak D call TRBD1 (5 bases). Looked up from germline, CDR1 is KGHSH and CDR2 is LQKENI. There are 15 residues in the CDR3. Trimming stripped 3 bases from V and 2 bases from J, with 11 bases between.

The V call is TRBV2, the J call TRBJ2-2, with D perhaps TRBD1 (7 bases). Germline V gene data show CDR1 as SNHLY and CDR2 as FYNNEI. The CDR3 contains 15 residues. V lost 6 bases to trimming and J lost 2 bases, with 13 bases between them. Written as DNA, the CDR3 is TGTGCCAGCAGGAACCAGGGGGGTAACACCGGGGAGCTGTTTTTT. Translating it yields CASRNQGGNTGELFF.

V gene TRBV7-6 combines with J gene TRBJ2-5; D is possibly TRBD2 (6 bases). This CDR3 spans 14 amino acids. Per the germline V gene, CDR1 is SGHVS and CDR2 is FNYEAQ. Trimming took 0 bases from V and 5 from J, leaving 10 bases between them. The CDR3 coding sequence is TGTGCCAGCAGCTTAGCCACGGGGAGGGAGACCCAGTACTTC. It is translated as CASSLATGRETQYF.

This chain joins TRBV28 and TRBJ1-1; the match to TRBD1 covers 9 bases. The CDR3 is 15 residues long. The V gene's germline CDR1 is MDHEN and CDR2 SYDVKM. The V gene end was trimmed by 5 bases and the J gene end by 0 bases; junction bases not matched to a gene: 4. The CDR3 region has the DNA TGTGCCAGCAGTCATGACAGGGGGGTGAACACTGAAGCTTTCTTT. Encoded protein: CASSHDRGVNTEAFF.

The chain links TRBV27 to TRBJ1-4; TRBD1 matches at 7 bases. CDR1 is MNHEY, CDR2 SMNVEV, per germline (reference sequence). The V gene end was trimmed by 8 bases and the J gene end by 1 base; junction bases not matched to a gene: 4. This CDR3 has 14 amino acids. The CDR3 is CASARQGTNEKLFF. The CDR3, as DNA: TGTGCCAGCGCCCGACAGGGAACTAATGAAAAACTGTTTTTT.

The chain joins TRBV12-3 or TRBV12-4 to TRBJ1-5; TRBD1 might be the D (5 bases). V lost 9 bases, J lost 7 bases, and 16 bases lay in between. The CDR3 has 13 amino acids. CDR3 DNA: TGTGCCAGTCCCGGGACTGCGGACCAGCCCCAGCATTTT. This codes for CASPGTADQPQHF.

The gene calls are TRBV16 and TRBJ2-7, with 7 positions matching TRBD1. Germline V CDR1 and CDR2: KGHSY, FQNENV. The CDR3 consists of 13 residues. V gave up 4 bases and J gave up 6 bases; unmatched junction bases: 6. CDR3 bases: TGTGCCAGCAGCCCGACAGGGATGGGCGAGCAGTACTTC. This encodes CASSPTGMGEQYF.

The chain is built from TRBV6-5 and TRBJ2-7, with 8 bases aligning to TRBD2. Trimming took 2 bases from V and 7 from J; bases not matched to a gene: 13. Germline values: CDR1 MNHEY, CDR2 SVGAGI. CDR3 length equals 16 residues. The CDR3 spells CASSYLTGLGLGEQYF. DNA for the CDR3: TGTGCCAGCAGTTACCTGACAGGCCTGGGACTAGGGGAGCAGTACTTC.

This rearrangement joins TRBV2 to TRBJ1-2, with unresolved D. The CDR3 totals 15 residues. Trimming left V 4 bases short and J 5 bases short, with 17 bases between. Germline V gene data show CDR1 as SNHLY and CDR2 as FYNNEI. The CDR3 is CASSAPYGETYGYTF. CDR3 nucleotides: TGTGCCAGCAGTGCGCCCTACGGGGAGACATATGGCTACACCTTC. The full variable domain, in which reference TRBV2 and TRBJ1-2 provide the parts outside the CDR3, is EPEVTQTPSHQVTQMGQEVILRCVPISNHLYFYWYRQILGQKVEFLVSFYNNEISEKSEIFDDQFSVERPDGSNFTLKIRSTKLEDSAMYFCASSAPYGETYGYTFGSGTRLTVV.

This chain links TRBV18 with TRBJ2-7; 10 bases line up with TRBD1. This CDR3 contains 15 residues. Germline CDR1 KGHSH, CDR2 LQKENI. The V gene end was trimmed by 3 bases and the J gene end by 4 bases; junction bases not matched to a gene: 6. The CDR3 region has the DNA TGTGCCAGCTCACCGGGACAGGGGAATAATTACGAGCAGTACTTC. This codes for CASSPGQGNNYEQYF.

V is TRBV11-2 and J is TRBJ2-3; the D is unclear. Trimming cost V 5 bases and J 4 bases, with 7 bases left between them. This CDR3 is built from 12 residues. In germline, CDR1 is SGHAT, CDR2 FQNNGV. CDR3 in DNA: TGTGCCAGCAGCCCACAGTCAGATACGCAGTATTTT. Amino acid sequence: CASSPQSDTQYF. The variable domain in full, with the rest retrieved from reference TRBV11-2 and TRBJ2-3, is EAGVAQSPRYKIIEKRQSVAFWCNPISGHATLYWYQQILGQGPKLLIQFQNNGVVDDSQLPKDRFSAERLKGVDSTLKIQPAKLEDSAVYLCASSPQSDTQYFGPGTRLTVL.

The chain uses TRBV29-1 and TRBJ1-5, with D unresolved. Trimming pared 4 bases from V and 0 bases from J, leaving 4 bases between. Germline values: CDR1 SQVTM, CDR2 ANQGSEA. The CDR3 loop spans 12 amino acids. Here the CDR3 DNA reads TGCAGCGTTGCTAATAGCAATCAGCCCCAGCATTTT. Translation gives CSVANSNQPQHF.

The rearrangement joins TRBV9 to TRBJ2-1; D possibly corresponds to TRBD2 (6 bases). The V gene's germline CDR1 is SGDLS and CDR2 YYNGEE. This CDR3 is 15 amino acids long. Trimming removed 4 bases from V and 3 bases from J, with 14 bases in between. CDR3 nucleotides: TGTGCCAGCAGCTCCGAGCGGGCGCACTACAATGAGCAGTTCTTC. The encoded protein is CASSSERAHYNEQFF. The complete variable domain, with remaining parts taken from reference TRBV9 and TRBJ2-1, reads DSGVTQTPKHLITATGQRVTLRCSPRSGDLSVYWYQQSLDQGLQFLIQYYNGEERAKGNILERFSAQQFPDLHSELNLSSLELGDSALYFCASSSERAHYNEQFFGPGTRLTVL.

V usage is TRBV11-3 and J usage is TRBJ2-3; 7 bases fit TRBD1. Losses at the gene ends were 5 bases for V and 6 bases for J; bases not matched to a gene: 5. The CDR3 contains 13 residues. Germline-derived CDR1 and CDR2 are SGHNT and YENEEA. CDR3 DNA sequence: TGTGCCAGCAGCCGAGACAGGGATGATACGCAGTATTTT. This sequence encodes CASSRDRDDTQYF.

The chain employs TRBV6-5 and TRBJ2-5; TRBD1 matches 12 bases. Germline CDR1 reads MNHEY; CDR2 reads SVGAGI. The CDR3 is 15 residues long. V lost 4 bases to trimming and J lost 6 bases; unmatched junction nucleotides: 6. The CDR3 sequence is CASSFGTGGEKTQYF. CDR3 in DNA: TGTGCCAGCAGTTTCGGGACAGGGGGCGAAAAGACCCAGTACTTC.

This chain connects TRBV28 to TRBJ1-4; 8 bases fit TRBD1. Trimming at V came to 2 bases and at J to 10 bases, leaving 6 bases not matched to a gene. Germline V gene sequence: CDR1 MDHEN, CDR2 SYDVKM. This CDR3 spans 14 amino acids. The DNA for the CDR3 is TGTGCCAGCAGTTTACCCGGGACAGGAGGAAAACTGTTTTTT. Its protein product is CASSLPGTGGKLFF.

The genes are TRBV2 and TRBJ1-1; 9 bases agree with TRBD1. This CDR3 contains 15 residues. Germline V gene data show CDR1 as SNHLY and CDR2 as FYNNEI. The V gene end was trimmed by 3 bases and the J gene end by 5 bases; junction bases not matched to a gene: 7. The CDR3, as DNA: TGTGCCAGCAGTGATTTAACAGGGGGCAGGACTGAAGCTTTCTTT. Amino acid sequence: CASSDLTGGRTEAFF.

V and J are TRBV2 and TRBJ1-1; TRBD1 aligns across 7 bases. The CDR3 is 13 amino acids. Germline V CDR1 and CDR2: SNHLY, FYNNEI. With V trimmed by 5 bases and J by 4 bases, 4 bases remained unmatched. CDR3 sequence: CASSRDSGTEAFF. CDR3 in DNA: TGTGCCAGCAGTAGGGACAGCGGCACTGAAGCTTTCTTT.

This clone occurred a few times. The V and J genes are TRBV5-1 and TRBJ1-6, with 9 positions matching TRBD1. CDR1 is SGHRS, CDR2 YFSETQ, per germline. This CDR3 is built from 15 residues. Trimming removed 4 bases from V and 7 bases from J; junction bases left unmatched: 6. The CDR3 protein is CASSKTGTGNSPLHF. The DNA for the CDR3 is TGCGCCAGCAGCAAAACCGGGACAGGGAATTCACCCCTCCACTTT.

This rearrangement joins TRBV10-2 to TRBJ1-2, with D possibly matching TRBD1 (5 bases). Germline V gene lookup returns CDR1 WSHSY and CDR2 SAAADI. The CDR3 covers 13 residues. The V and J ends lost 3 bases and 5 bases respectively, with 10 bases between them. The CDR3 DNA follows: TGCGCCAGCAGTGACCAGGGAATTTATGGCTACACCTTC. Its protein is CASSDQGIYGYTF.

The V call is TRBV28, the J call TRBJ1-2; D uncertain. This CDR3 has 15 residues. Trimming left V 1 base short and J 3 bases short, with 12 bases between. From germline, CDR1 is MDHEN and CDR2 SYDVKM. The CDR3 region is CASSLYYSPDYGYTF. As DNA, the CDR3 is TGTGCCAGCAGTTTATATTACTCCCCCGACTATGGCTACACCTTC.

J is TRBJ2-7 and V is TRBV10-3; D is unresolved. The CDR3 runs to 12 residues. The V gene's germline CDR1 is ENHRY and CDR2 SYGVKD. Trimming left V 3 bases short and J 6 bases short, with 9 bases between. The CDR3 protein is CAISDLSVEQYF. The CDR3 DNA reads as TGTGCCATCAGTGACCTAAGTGTCGAGCAGTACTTC.